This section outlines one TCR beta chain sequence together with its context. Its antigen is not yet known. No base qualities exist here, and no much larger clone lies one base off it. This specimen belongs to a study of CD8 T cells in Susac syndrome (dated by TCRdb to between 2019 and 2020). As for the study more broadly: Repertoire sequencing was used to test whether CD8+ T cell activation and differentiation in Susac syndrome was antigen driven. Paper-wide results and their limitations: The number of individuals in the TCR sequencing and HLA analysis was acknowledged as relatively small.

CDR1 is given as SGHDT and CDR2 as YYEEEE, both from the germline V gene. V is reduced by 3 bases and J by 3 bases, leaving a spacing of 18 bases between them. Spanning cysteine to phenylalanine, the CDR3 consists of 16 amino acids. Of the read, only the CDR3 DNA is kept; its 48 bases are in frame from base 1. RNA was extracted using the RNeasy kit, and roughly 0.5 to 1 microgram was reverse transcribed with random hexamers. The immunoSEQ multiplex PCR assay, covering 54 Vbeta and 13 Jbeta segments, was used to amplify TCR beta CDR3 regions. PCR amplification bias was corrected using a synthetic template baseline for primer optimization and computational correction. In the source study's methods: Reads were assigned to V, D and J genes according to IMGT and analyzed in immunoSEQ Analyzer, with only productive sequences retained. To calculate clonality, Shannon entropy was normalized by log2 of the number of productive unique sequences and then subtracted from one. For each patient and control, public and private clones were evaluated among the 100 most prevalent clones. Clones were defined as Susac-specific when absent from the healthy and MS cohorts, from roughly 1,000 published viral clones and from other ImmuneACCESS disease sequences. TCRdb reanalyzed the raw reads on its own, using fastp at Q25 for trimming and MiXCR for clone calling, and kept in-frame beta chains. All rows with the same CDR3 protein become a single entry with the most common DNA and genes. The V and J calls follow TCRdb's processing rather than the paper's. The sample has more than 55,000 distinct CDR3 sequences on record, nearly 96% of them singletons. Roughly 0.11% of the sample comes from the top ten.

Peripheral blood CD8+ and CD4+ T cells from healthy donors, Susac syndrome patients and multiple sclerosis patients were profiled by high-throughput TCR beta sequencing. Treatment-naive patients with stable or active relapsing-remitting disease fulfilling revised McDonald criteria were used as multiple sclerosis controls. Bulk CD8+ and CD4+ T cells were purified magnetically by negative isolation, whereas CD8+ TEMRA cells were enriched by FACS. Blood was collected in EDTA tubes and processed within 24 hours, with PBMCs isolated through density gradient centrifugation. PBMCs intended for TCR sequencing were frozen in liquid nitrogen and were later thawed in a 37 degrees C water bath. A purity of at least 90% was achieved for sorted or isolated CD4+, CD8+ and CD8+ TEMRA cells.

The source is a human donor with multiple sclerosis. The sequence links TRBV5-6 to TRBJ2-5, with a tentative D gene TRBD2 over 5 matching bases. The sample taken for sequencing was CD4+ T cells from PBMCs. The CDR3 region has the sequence CASSWTRWSEEETQYF. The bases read TGTGCCAGCAGCTGGACCCGATGGTCGGAGGAAGAGACCCAGTACTTC.